This TCR beta chain was recovered during a study of T cell changes during pregnancy in multiple sclerosis. The CDR3 contains 16 residues. CDR1 is SGDLS, CDR2 YYNGEE, per germline. The V gene lost 3 bases and the J gene lost 8 bases, with 18 bases spanning the gap. Clones were read by immunoSEQ multiplex PCR, and TCRdb kept only the in-frame ones, dropping some. The sample comprises roughly 53,000 clones, more than 75% of which are singletons, and 2.5% to 3.5% rests with the top ten. The source material was CD8+ T cells from peripheral blood mononuclear cells, sampled before pregnancy. The clonotype originates from a female donor with multiple sclerosis, enrolled in a pregnancy study. This chain connects TRBV9 to TRBJ1-6; D not resolved. The CDR3 protein is CASSAHPQAEDSPLHF. Written as DNA, the CDR3 is TGTGCCAGCAGCGCCCATCCTCAGGCAGAAGATTCACCCCTCCACTTT.